One sample yielded the 10 T cell receptor beta chains listed below, sequenced in a study of cytomegalovirus exposure and HLA in healthy donors. Generated by immunoSEQ multiplex PCR, the TCRdb table keeps only in-frame clones and is missing some. This repertoire shows fewer than 95,000 clones, about 93% found once; its top ten account for about 0.6%. Specimen: PBMCs. The source is a woman between 18 and 30 years old in good health and CMV-seronegative.

This chain connects TRBV9 to TRBJ2-5; 9 bases align to TRBD2. Germline lookup yields CDR1 SGDLS and CDR2 YYNGEE. Germline trimming cut 0 bases from V and 5 bases from J; bases unmatched to any gene: 8. The CDR3 runs 16 residues. Written as DNA, the CDR3 is TGTGCCAGCAGCGTAGGCGGGGGGGTAGGAACGGAGACCCAGTACTTC. Amino acids: CASSVGGGVGTETQYF.

The rearrangement joins TRBV6-5 to TRBJ1-1; TRBD1 is a possible D gene (5 bases). This CDR3 comprises 15 residues. V lost 2 bases, J lost 5 bases, and 15 bases lay in between. CDR1 MNHEY and CDR2 SVGAGI come from the germline V gene. The CDR3 is CASSYTLGRETEAFF. CDR3 nucleotides: TGTGCCAGCAGTTACACGCTGGGCAGGGAAACTGAAGCTTTCTTT.

V and J are TRBV28 and TRBJ1-3; TRBD1 is a possible D gene (6 bases). From germline, CDR1 is MDHEN and CDR2 SYDVKM. This CDR3 is 17 amino acids long. Trimming stripped 7 bases from V and 0 bases from J, with 19 bases between. CDR3 coding DNA: TGTGCCAGCACCTTTGGGTTTGGGGGACACTCTGGAAACACCATATATTTT. It translates to CASTFGFGGHSGNTIYF.

This chain uses TRBV9 with TRBJ2-1; 12 nucleotides match TRBD2. The CDR3 contains 19 residues. V was pared by 3 bases and J by 4 bases, with 14 bases of the junction left unmatched. Looked up from germline, CDR1 is SGDLS and CDR2 is YYNGEE. DNA for the CDR3: TGTGCCAGCAGCGAGGGACTGACTAGCGGGGGTATCTGGTACAATGAGCAGTTCTTC. It specifies CASSEGLTSGGIWYNEQFF.

The chain employs TRBV28 and TRBJ2-7, with TRBD2 as a possible D gene (5 bases). Germline lookup yields CDR1 MDHEN and CDR2 SYDVKM. The CDR3 totals 14 residues. V dropped 5 bases and J dropped 3 bases, with 14 bases sitting between them. CDR3 DNA sequence: TGTGCCAGCAGTCCGCTAGACGGACTCTACGAGCAGTACTTC. Its translation: CASSPLDGLYEQYF.

To note about this clone: This sample includes further DNA sequences coding for the same CDR3. The chain employs TRBV9 and TRBJ2-7, with TRBD1 identical over 7 bases. The V gene end was trimmed by 0 bases and the J gene end by 2 bases; junction bases not matched to a gene: 5. The CDR3 is made up of 15 amino acids. Germline CDR1 is SGDLS and CDR2 is YYNGEE. The CDR3 reads CASSVGQGSTYEQYF. The CDR3, as DNA: TGTGCCAGCAGCGTAGGACAGGGATCCACCTACGAGCAGTACTTC.

This chain connects TRBV29-1 to TRBJ2-3; D may be TRBD2 (5 bases). V lost 5 bases, J lost 5 bases, and 20 bases lay in between. The germline CDR1 and CDR2 sequences are SQVTM and ANQGSEA. The CDR3 sequence is 15 residues long. CDR3 in amino acids: CSVPWTEDSLDTQYF. For the CDR3, the DNA is TGCAGCGTTCCTTGGACGGAGGACTCACTAGATACGCAGTATTTT.

The genes are TRBV7-2 and TRBJ1-1; 7 bases map to TRBD1. Germline lookup yields CDR1 SGHTA and CDR2 FQGNSA. The CDR3 totals 14 residues. J gave up 10 bases and V 7 bases, and 15 bases lay outside the gene matches. CDR3 nucleotide sequence: TGTGCCAGCACTAGGGTAGGGGGCGGATTCTCAGCTTTCTTT. Amino acid sequence: CASTRVGGGFSAFF.

The chain has TRBV13 and TRBJ2-5; possible D gene TRBD2, 6 bases. CDR1 and CDR2 from the germline V gene are PRHDT and FYEKMQ (reference sequence). The CDR3 is made up of 14 amino acids. Trimming cost V 5 bases and J 2 bases, with 12 bases left between them. DNA for the CDR3: TGTGCCAGCAGCCAGGGAGGAATTCAAGAGACCCAGTACTTC. It yields the protein CASSQGGIQETQYF.

The DNA of the CDR3 is TGTGCCACAGCAGGCAGGCGGGGGGCCTACCTCAATGAGCAGTTCTTC. Translated: CATAGRRGAYLNEQFF. The chain has TRBV27 and TRBJ2-1, with 8 bases fitting TRBD2. Germline values: CDR1 MNHEY, CDR2 SMNVEV (reference sequence). The CDR3 runs 16 residues. V was clipped by 10 bases and J by 6 bases; unmatched bases: 17.